This note documents a single TCR beta chain sequence. These data are taken from a study of blood T cell repertoires in COVID-19. Turning to the study itself: Spain, Italy and the United States supplied samples that represented acute and convalescent COVID-19. PBMCs, B-cell-depleted T cells, or T cells were the source of the cDNA or gDNA that made up the material.

CDR3 length: 12 amino acids. Trimming took off 4 bases at V and 10 bases at J, with 14 bases between the two ends. Germline V CDR1 and CDR2: SGHRS, YFSETQ. Original handling: Amplifying reference gene primers gave estimates of nucleated cell counts. Only in-frame clones appear in the TCRdb table, and some are missing; sequencing was by immunoSEQ multiplex PCR. The DNA was the basis for D and trimming; V, J and clone size are from that table. Of some 120,000 clones in the sample, 85% to 90% are singletons; the top ten hold 3.9%. The gene calls are TRBV5-1 and TRBJ1-2; D is uncertain. Sequencing input: peripheral blood. The TCR comes from a man aged 55 to 70 with acute or convalescent COVID-19. CDR3 nucleotide sequence: TGCGCCAGCAGCCTAGGAGGGTCGGCCTACACCTTC. Residues: CASSLGGSAYTF.